This TCR beta chain emerged from a study of CD49a tissue-resident CD8 T cells in human skin (TCRdb year 2017). In the study overall: The study examined tissue-resident memory CD8+ T cell subsets in human skin defined by CD49a, CD69 and CD103 expression.

For a few healthy donors, sorted CD8+ T cells taken from blood, dermis and epidermis had their TCR beta CDR3 regions analysed. All TCR-sequenced donors were healthy individuals, and each provided both blood and skin samples. Sorting was used to isolate CD8+ T cell populations prior to TCR beta sequencing. In the germline V gene, CDR1 corresponds to MRHNA and CDR2 to SNTAGT. Relative to germline, V is missing 0 bases and J is missing 6 bases, with 0 bases of the junction outside any gene match. Including cysteine and phenylalanine, the CDR3 has 15 amino acids. CDR3 DNA only is kept here, 45 bases in frame from base 1. Details on this clone: The specificity of this receptor is unknown. No base quality values were provided; no much bigger clone lies one nucleotide off.

Libraries were built with the immunoSEQ multiplex PCR assay. Under the source paper's analysis protocol: Frequencies of TCR V beta family usage were compared among the sorted CD8+ T cell populations from blood, dermis and epidermis. TCRdb took this table from immuneACCESS and kept in-frame rearrangements with V and J called. Such tables lack part of the clones; where checked against another copy, unresolved V genes explain under half of the gap, and the rest is unexplained. D and trimming were read from the DNA, whereas the V and J calls and clone size are those reported in that table. Across this sample there are more than 750 clones, with 64% seen only once. Roughly 40% of the sample is held by the ten biggest clonotypes.

Material for sequencing was CLA- CD8+ effector memory T cells sorted from blood. This clonotype was sampled from a human donor in good health. Here the chain combines TRBV6-4 and TRBJ2-3; 13 central bases correspond to TRBD2. Read as DNA, the sequence is TGTGCCAGCAGTGACTCGACTAGCGGGGGGGATACGCAGTATTTT. This translates into CASSDSTSGGDTQYF.